These 22 T cell receptor beta chains came from one sample sequenced in a study of naive and memory T cell subsets. Two oligonucleotides, mixed equimolar, formed the beta constant-region primer covering TRBC1 and TRBC2. Ligated cDNA was amplified by four rounds of PCR with nested alpha and beta constant-region primers and SP2. TCRdb called the UMI-ligation and nested PCR reads again in MiXCR, with one record for every CDR3 protein. The sample carries roughly 4,600 distinct CDR3 sequences, 5.2% recorded once. Material for sequencing was effector memory CD8+ T cells from blood. Subset: effector memory, CD45RA- CD27-. These receptors were obtained from a human donor in good health.

This chain connects TRBV28 to TRBJ2-7, with TRBD2 as a possible D gene (6 bases). Trimming left V 4 bases short and J 0 bases short, with 22 bases between. The length of the CDR3 is 18 residues. Germline values: CDR1 MDHEN, CDR2 SYDVKM. The CDR3 nucleotides read TGTGCCAGCAGTTCCCCATCCGGGACTCCTATAGACTCCTACGAGCAGTACTTC. Translation gives CASSSPSGTPIDSYEQYF. Full variable domain (remainder filled in from reference TRBV28 and TRBJ2-7): DVKVTQSSRYLVKRTGEKVFLECVQDMDHENMFWYRQDPGLGLRLIYFSYDVKMKEKGDIPEGYSVSREKKERFSLILESASTNQTSMYLCASSSPSGTPIDSYEQYFGPGTRLTVT.

By frequency in the sample, this clonotype is medium-sized (0.01 to 0.1%). In DNA, the CDR3 is TGTGCCAGCAGTTTAGGGGGTAACTATGGCTACACCTTC. Protein: CASSLGGNYGYTF. The chain employs TRBV27 and TRBJ1-2; a possible D gene is TRBD1 (5 bases). The length of the CDR3 is 13 residues. Germline V gene data show CDR1 as MNHEY and CDR2 as SMNVEV (reference sequence). The ends were cut back, 2 bases at V and 1 base at J, with 5 bases in the middle.

A few counts support this clonotype. The chain recombines TRBV9 with TRBJ2-1; D gene uncertain. Trimming shortened V by 2 bases and J by 5 bases, and 8 bases separated the two germline ends. The CDR3 is made up of 13 amino acids. CDR1 is SGDLS and CDR2 is YYNGEE in the germline V gene. The CDR3: CASSVSPNNEQFF. The CDR3 nucleotides are TGTGCCAGCAGCGTCAGCCCGAACAATGAGCAGTTCTTC.

Many counts were recorded for this clonotype. This rearrangement joins TRBV11-2 to TRBJ2-2, with a possible D match to TRBD2 (6 bases). Trimming cost V 5 bases and J 1 base, with 8 bases left between them. CDR1 and CDR2 from the germline V gene are SGHAT and FQNNGV. This CDR3 contains 14 residues. The CDR3: CASSRRGNTGELFF. The CDR3 coding sequence is TGTGCCAGCAGCCGGCGGGGGAACACCGGGGAGCTGTTTTTT.

This clonotype has a count of ten or more. This chain uses TRBV6-2 or TRBV6-3 with TRBJ2-7, with 7 bases aligning to TRBD1. The germline V gene has CDR1 MNHEY and CDR2 SVGEGT. The CDR3 runs to 17 residues. Trimming at V came to 0 bases and at J to 1 base, leaving 9 bases not matched to a gene. In DNA form, the CDR3 reads TGTGCCAGCAGTTACTCCCCGGGACAGCTGATTTCCTACGAGCAGTACTTC. As protein: CASSYSPGQLISYEQYF.

This rearrangement joins TRBV9 to TRBJ2-7; D remains ambiguous. Per the germline V gene, CDR1 is SGDLS and CDR2 is YYNGEE. The CDR3 is 13 amino acids. V lost 4 bases and J lost 2, with 10 bases in between. DNA for the CDR3: TGTGCCAGCAGCCCGGATTGGACCTACGAGCAGTACTTC. It encodes CASSPDWTYEQYF. The full variable domain, rest sourced from reference TRBV9 and TRBJ2-7, is DSGVTQTPKHLITATGQRVTLRCSPRSGDLSVYWYQQSLDQGLQFLIQYYNGEERAKGNILERFSAQQFPDLHSELNLSSLELGDSALYFCASSPDWTYEQYFGPGTRLTVT.

The table lists this clonotype with many counts. The chain combines TRBV28 with TRBJ2-6; no clear D. Germline V CDR1 and CDR2: MDHEN, SYDVKM. This CDR3 is built from 16 residues. Trimming removed 3 bases from V and 0 bases from J, with 9 bases in between. This chain's CDR3 is CASSFDFTSGANVLTF. DNA of the CDR3: TGTGCCAGCAGTTTCGACTTTACCTCTGGGGCCAACGTCCTGACTTTC.

At least ten counts were recorded for this clonotype. The chain combines TRBV4-3 with TRBJ2-5; 9 bases fit TRBD2. V was clipped by 0 bases and J by 4 bases; unmatched bases: 18. The V gene's germline CDR1 is LGHNA and CDR2 YSLEER. This CDR3 is 20 amino acids long. CDR3 bases: TGCGCCAGCAGCCAAGATTGGAGCGGGAGGCCCGAAGTGGGGGGAGAGACCCAGTACTTC. Protein sequence: CASSQDWSGRPEVGGETQYF.

This clonotype counts as large. The CDR3 DNA reads TGTGCCAGCAGCTGGTCAGGGGATGGAGCTGGAAACACCATATATTTT. It codes for CASSWSGDGAGNTIYF. This chain connects TRBV7-9 to TRBJ1-3, with D possibly being TRBD1 (6 bases). The CDR3 sequence is 16 residues long. The V gene's germline CDR1 is SEHNR and CDR2 FQNEAQ (reference sequence). Between the trimmed V and J ends, which lost 4 bases and 2 bases, there was a span of 15 bases.

Many counts were recorded for this clonotype. This chain links TRBV6-4 with TRBJ1-2; no clear D gene. V shed 0 bases and J shed 7 bases, with 12 bases lying between them. CDR3 length: 14 amino acids. Germline loops: CDR1 MRHNA, CDR2 SNTAGT. The CDR3: CASSDSEGYGGYTF. The CDR3 DNA reads as TGTGCCAGCAGTGACTCGGAGGGTTATGGTGGCTACACCTTC.

This clonotype was detected many times. The chain is built from TRBV10-3 and TRBJ2-7, with 9 bases aligning to TRBD1. V gave up 4 bases and J gave up 1 base; unmatched junction bases: 11. CDR3 size: 17 residues. Germline values: CDR1 ENHRY, CDR2 SYGVKD. The CDR3: CAISGSGGGQGSYEQYF. CDR3 DNA sequence: TGTGCCATCAGTGGTTCTGGTGGGGGACAGGGATCCTACGAGCAGTACTTC.

In this sample, this clonotype turned up many times. This chain joins TRBV7-8 and TRBJ2-3; D call uncertain. V was cut by 5 bases and J by 0 bases, with 15 bases left in between. The CDR3 sequence is 16 residues long. Per the germline V gene, CDR1 is SGHVS and CDR2 is FQNEAQ. In DNA form, the CDR3 reads TGTGCCAGCAGCCCCCTCGCAATCACTAGCACAGATACGCAGTATTTT. Its protein product is CASSPLAITSTDTQYF.

In this sample, this clonotype turned up a few times. The rearrangement joins TRBV20-1 to TRBJ2-1; 8 positions match TRBD2. The V gene's germline CDR1 is DFQATT and CDR2 SNEGSKA (reference sequence). With 0 bases clipped from V and 4 bases from J, the junction kept 2 bases outside the gene matches. The CDR3 length is 14 residues. The CDR3 loop reads CSAREPSGYNEQFF. CDR3 sequence (DNA): TGCAGTGCTAGAGAGCCTAGCGGGTACAATGAGCAGTTCTTC.

In this sample, this clonotype turned up a few times. The chain links TRBV3-1 to TRBJ2-1, with unresolved D. Deletions cut 3 bases from V and 4 bases from J, with 4 bases between. CDR3 size: 12 residues. Germline values: CDR1 LGHDT, CDR2 YNNKEL (reference sequence). The CDR3 is CASSQHYNEQFF. The CDR3 nucleotides read TGTGCCAGCAGCCAGCATTACAATGAGCAGTTCTTC.

This clonotype was observed many times. This chain joins TRBV11-2 and TRBJ2-3; no firm D call. Germline values: CDR1 SGHAT, CDR2 FQNNGV. CDR3 length: 12 amino acids. V was trimmed by 1 base and J by 4 bases, leaving 3 bases between them. The CDR3: CASSLVPDTQYF. CDR3 DNA sequence: TGTGCCAGCAGCTTAGTGCCAGATACGCAGTATTTT.

A few counts support this clonotype. The rearrangement links TRBV12-3 or TRBV12-4 to TRBJ1-2; D is unresolved. The germline V and J ends were trimmed by 4 bases and 3 bases, with 9 bases remaining between them. This CDR3 has 13 residues. As DNA, the CDR3 is TGTGCCAGCAGTTATAGCTGGTACTATGGCTACACCTTC. It specifies CASSYSWYYGYTF.

In its sample, this clonotype was seen many times. The gene calls are TRBV6-4 and TRBJ2-3; D is possibly TRBD2 (6 bases). Trimming pared 6 bases from V and 4 bases from J, leaving 17 bases between. Germline V lookup: CDR1 MRHNA, CDR2 SNTAGT. This CDR3 has 15 amino acids. CDR3 coding DNA: TGTGCCAGCAGCCTTCAAATCGGGAGCGCAGATACGCAGTATTTT. Amino acids: CASSLQIGSADTQYF.

The chain's CDR3 is CASSQDRENYGYTF. The CDR3 DNA sequence: TGCGCCAGCAGCCAAGATCGGGAAAACTATGGCTACACCTTC. V usage is TRBV4-1 and J usage is TRBJ1-2; D is undetermined. The length of the CDR3 is 14 residues. Trimming stripped 0 bases from V and 2 bases from J, with 7 bases between. The V gene's germline CDR1 is MGHRA and CDR2 YSYEKL.

This clonotype was counted many times. This sequence joins TRBV5-1 and TRBJ2-7; D remains ambiguous. CDR1 and CDR2 (germline): SGHRS, YFSETQ. This CDR3 spans 14 amino acids. Deletions cut 4 bases from V and 1 base from J, with 12 bases between. DNA for the CDR3: TGCGCCAGCAGCCCTCCGACGGTTTCCTACGAGCAGTACTTC. It yields the protein CASSPPTVSYEQYF.

In this sample, this clonotype turned up many times. V gene TRBV6-4 combines with J gene TRBJ2-1; D might be TRBD2 (6 bases). Trimming pared 0 bases from V and 5 bases from J, leaving 8 bases between. The V gene's germline CDR1 is MRHNA and CDR2 SNTAGT. The CDR3 is made up of 14 amino acids. The CDR3 is CASSDSAGHNEQFF. CDR3 nucleotides: TGTGCCAGCAGTGACTCGGCGGGACACAATGAGCAGTTCTTC.

This clonotype has more than one count but fewer than ten. The genes are TRBV20-1 and TRBJ2-2, with D possibly TRBD2 on 6 matching bases. CDR3 length equals 15 residues. V was clipped by 0 bases and J by 3 bases, with 11 bases between them. Germline V CDR1 and CDR2: DFQATT, SNEGSKA (reference sequence). CDR3 sequence: CSARDNGRDTGELFF. The DNA of the CDR3 is TGCAGTGCTAGAGATAACGGGAGAGACACCGGGGAGCTGTTTTTT.

V usage is TRBV19 and J usage is TRBJ1-1, with 8 bases identical to TRBD1. CDR1 LNHDA and CDR2 SQIVND come from the germline V gene (reference sequence). The ends lost 7 bases at V and 4 bases at J; junction bases unmatched: 14. The CDR3 runs to 16 residues. CDR3 sequence (DNA): TGTGCCAGTACCTTCGGAGGACAGGGTAGTAGCACTGAAGCTTTCTTT. This encodes CASTFGGQGSSTEAFF.